Each of the 2 T cell receptor beta chains below was sequenced from the same sample in a study of T-cell reconstitution after alpha-beta-depleted transplantation in children. A TCRbeta library incorporating unique molecular identifiers was prepared. MiXCR was run by TCRdb on the PCR reads, yielding one entry per CDR3 protein. The sample records more than 500,000 distinct CDR3 sequences, about 10% being singletons. The sequenced sample was PBMCs, mostly from graft donor cells, obtained 180 days after TCRalphabeta/CD19-depleted stem cell transplant. The source of these receptors is a female patient younger than 10 who had a stem cell transplant for aplastic anemia, so the T cells may come from the graft donor.

The chain is built from TRBV28 and TRBJ2-5, with 9 bases aligning to TRBD1. Germline CDR1 and CDR2: MDHEN and SYDVKM. J lost 5 bases, V lost 2 bases, and 9 bases had no gene match. The CDR3 loop spans 16 amino acids. The CDR3 nucleotides read TGTGCCAGCAGTTTAGGGCTCGTAGACAGGGGGGAGACCCAGTACTTC. The encoded protein is CASSLGLVDRGETQYF.

The chain combines TRBV11-2 with TRBJ2-2, with D maybe TRBD1 (6 bases). The CDR3 loop spans 17 amino acids. V lost 0 bases to trimming and J lost 3 bases, with 14 bases between them. CDR1 and CDR2 (germline): SGHAT, FQNNGV. The CDR3 region is CASSLEGARSYTGELFF. The CDR3 DNA is TGTGCCAGCAGCTTAGAGGGGGCGCGGTCTTACACCGGGGAGCTGTTTTTT.